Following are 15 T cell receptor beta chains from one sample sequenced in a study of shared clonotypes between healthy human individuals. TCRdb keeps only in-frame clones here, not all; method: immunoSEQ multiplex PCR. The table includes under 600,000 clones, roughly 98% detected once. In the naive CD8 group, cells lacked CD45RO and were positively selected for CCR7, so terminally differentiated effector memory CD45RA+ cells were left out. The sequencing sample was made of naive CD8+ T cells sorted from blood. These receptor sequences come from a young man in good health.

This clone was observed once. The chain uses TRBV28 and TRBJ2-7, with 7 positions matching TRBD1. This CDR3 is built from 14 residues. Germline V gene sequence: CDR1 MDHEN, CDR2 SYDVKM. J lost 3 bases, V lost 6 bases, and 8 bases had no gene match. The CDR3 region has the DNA TGTGCCAGCAGCTACCCGGGACAGAGCTACGAGCAGTACTTC. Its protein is CASSYPGQSYEQYF. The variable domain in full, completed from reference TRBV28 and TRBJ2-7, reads DVKVTQSSRYLVKRTGEKVFLECVQDMDHENMFWYRQDPGLGLRLIYFSYDVKMKEKGDIPEGYSVSREKKERFSLILESASTNQTSMYLCASSYPGQSYEQYFGPGTRLTVT.

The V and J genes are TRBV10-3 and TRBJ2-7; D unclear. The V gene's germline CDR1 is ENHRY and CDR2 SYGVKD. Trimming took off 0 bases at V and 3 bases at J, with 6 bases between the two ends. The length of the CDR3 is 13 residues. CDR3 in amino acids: CAISESQSYEQYF. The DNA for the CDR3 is TGTGCCATCAGTGAGTCACAGAGCTACGAGCAGTACTTC.

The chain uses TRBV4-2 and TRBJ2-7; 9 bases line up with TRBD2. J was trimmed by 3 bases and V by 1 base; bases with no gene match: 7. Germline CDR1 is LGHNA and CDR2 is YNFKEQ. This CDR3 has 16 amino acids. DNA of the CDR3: TGTGCCAGCAGCCAAGTGACCGGGACTAGCAACTACGAGCAGTACTTC. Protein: CASSQVTGTSNYEQYF.

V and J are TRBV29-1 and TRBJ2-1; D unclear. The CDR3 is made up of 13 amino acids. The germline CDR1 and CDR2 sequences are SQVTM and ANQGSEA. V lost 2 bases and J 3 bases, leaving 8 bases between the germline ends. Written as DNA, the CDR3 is TGCAGCGTTGAAAGGAACGACTACAATGAGCAGTTCTTC. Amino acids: CSVERNDYNEQFF.

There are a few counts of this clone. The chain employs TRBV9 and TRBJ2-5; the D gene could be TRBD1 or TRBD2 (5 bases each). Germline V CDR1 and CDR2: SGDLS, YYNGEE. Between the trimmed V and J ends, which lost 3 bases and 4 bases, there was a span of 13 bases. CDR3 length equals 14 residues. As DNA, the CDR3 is TGTGCCAGCAGCGCCTGGGACCGCACAGAGACCCAGTACTTC. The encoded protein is CASSAWDRTETQYF.

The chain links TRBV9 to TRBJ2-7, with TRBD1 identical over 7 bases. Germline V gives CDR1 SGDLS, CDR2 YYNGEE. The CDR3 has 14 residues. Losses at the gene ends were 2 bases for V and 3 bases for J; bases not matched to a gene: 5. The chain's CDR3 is CASSVDRVGYEQYF. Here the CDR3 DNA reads TGTGCCAGCAGCGTCGACAGGGTTGGCTACGAGCAGTACTTC.

The CDR3 protein is CASSLYRPTDTQYF. DNA of the CDR3: TGTGCCAGCAGTTTATACAGGCCCACAGATACGCAGTATTTT. The genes are TRBV27 and TRBJ2-3; possible D gene TRBD1, 5 bases. Trimming removed 1 base from V and 2 bases from J, with 7 bases in between. The CDR3 is 14 amino acids. CDR1 is MNHEY, CDR2 SMNVEV, per germline (reference sequence).

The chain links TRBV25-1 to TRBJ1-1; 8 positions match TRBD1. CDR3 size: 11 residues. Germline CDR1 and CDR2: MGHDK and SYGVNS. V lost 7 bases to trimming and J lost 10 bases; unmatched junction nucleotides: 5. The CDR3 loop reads CASTRGLGAFF. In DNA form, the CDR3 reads TGTGCCAGCACCAGGGGGCTCGGAGCTTTCTTT. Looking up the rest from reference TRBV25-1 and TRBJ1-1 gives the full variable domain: EADIYQTPRYLVIGTGKKITLECSQTMGHDKMYWYQQDPGMELHLIHYSYGVNSTEKGDLSSESTVSRIRTEHFPLTLESARPSHTSQYLCASTRGLGAFFGQGTRLTVV.

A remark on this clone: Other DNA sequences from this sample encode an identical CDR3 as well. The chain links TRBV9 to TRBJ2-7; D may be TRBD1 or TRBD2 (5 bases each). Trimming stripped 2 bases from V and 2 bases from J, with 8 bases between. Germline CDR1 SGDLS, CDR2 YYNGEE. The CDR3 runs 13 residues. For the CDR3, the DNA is TGTGCCAGCAGCGTGGGGGTCGCCTACGAGCAGTACTTC. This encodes CASSVGVAYEQYF.

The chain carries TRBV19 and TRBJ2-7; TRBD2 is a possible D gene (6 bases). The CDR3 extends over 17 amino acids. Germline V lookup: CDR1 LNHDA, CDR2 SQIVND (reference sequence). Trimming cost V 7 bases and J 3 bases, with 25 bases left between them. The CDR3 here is CASTRLVRRGCGYEQYF. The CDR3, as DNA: TGTGCCAGTACCCGCCTGGTACGGCGGGGTTGTGGCTACGAGCAGTACTTC.

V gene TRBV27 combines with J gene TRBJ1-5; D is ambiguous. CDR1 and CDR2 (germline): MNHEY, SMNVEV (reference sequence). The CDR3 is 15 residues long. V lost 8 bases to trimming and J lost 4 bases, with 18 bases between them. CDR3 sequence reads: CASAKVGPMNQPQHF. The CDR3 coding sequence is TGTGCCAGCGCGAAGGTCGGGCCAATGAATCAGCCCCAGCATTTT.

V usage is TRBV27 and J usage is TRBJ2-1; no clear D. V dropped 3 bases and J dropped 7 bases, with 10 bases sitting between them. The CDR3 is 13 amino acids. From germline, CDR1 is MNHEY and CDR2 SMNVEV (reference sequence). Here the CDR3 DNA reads TGTGCCAGCAGTTTCAGTATGAGGAATGAGCAGTTCTTC. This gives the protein CASSFSMRNEQFF.

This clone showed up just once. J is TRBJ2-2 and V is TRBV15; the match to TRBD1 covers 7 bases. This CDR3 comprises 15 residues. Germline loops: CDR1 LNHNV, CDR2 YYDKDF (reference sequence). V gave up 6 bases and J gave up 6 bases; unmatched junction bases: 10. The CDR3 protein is CATRQDRVAAGELFF. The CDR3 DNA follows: TGTGCCACCAGGCAAGACAGGGTCGCGGCCGGGGAGCTGTTTTTT.

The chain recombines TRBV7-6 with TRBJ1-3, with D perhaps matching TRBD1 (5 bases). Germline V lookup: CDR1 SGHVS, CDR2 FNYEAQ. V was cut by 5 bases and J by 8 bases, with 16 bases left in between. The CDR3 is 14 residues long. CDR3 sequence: CASSDQRWGDTIYF. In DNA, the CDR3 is TGTGCCAGCAGCGATCAGAGGTGGGGGGACACCATATATTTT.

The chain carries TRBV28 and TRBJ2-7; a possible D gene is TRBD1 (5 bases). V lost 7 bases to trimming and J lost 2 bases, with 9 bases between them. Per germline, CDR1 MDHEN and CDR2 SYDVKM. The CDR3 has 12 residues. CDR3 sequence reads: CASNQGPYEQYF. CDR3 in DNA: TGTGCCAGCAATCAGGGTCCCTACGAGCAGTACTTC.